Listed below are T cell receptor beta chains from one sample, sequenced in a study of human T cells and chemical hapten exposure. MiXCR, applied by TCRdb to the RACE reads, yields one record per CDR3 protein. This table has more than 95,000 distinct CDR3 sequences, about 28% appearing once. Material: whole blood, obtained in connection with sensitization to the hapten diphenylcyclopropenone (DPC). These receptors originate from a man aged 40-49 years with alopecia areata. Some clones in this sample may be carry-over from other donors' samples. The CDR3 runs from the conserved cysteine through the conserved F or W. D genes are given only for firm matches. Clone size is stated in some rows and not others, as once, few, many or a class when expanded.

CASSTSGGYNEQFF,TGTGCCAGCAGTACTAGCGGGGGGTACAATGAGCAGTTCTTC,NA,TRBV3-1,TRBJ2-1,TRBD2
CASSPGGGTDTQYF,TGTGCCAGCAGCCCCGGGGGGGGAACAGATACGCAGTATTTT,few,TRBV6-5,TRBJ2-3,TRBD2
CSARPGTGRNNEQFF,TGCAGTGCTAGGCCCGGGACAGGACGAAACAATGAGCAGTTCTTC,NA,TRBV20-1,TRBJ2-1,TRBD1
CASSHQEWHEQFF,TGTGCCAGCAGCCACCAGGAATGGCATGAGCAGTTCTTC,few,TRBV12-3/TRBV12-4,TRBJ2-1,NA
CASSYVGTAQPEQYF,TGTGCCAGCAGTTACGTCGGGACAGCACAGCCGGAGCAGTACTTC,few,TRBV6-2/TRBV6-3,TRBJ2-7,TRBD1
CASSEYGLSGLRASYEQYF,TGTGCCAGCAGTGAATACGGGCTGAGTGGCTTAAGGGCCTCCTACGAGCAGTACTTC,few,TRBV25-1,TRBJ2-7,NA
CASSTQGAYSGNTIYF,TGTGCCAGCAGTACACAGGGGGCTTACTCTGGAAACACCATATATTTT,NA,TRBV28,TRBJ1-3,TRBD1
CSARDQSGRARYNEQFF,TGCAGTGCTAGAGATCAGAGCGGGAGGGCCCGCTACAATGAGCAGTTCTTC,NA,TRBV20-1,TRBJ2-1,TRBD2
CASSFGTGAYEQYF,TGTGCCAGCAGCTTCGGGACAGGAGCCTACGAGCAGTACTTC,NA,TRBV7-2,TRBJ2-7,TRBD1
CASSPGRKTEAFF,TGTGCCAGCTCACCCGGAAGGAAGACTGAAGCTTTCTTT,NA,TRBV18,TRBJ1-1,NA
CASSQDLGTSGATQYF,TGTGCCAGCAGCCAAGATTTAGGGACTAGCGGCGCGACCCAGTACTTC,NA,TRBV14,TRBJ2-5,TRBD2
CASSLDIAADTQYF,TGTGCCAGCAGCTTAGACATAGCAGCAGATACGCAGTATTTT,once,TRBV7-3,TRBJ2-3,NA
CASSLGPFSGEQFF,TGTGCCAGCAGTTTAGGTCCCTTTAGCGGTGAGCAGTTCTTC,NA,TRBV27,TRBJ2-1,NA
CSAKRGGSGANVLTF,TGCAGTGCCAAGAGGGGGGGCTCTGGGGCCAACGTCCTGACTTTC,few,TRBV20-1,TRBJ2-6,NA
CASSPRLAPSYNEQFF,TGTGCCAGTAGCCCCCGGTTAGCGCCCTCCTACAATGAGCAGTTCTTC,NA,TRBV19,TRBJ2-1,NA
CASSPGTSKPYGYTF,TGCGCCAGCAGCCCCGGGACGTCGAAGCCTTACGGCTACACCTTC,few,TRBV10-2,TRBJ1-2,NA
CASSLRRTGGYGYNF,TGTGCCAGCAGCTTAAGGCGTACGGGAGGCTATGGCTACAACTTC,NA,TRBV13,TRBJ1-2,NA
CSAEADSYEQYF,TGCAGTGCGGAGGCAGACTCCTACGAGCAGTACTTC,few,TRBV20-1,TRBJ2-7,NA
CSANRESSYEQYF,TGCAGTGCTAACCGGGAGAGTAGCTACGAGCAGTACTTC,few,TRBV20-1,TRBJ2-7,NA
CASSKAGDGQPQHF,TGTGCCAGCAGTAAGGCGGGGGATGGGCAGCCCCAGCATTTT,few,TRBV27,TRBJ1-5,NA
CAGPLEQYF,TGTGCCGGACCCCTCGAGCAGTACTTC,few,TRBV28,TRBJ2-7,NA
CASSNTPAEKLFF,TGTGCCAGCAGTAATACCCCGGCTGAAAAACTGTTTTTT,NA,TRBV6-5,TRBJ1-4,NA
CASSLGGHQYF,TGTGCCAGCAGCTTAGGGGGACACCAGTACTTC,NA,TRBV11-2,TRBJ2-5,NA
CASSSSQGAYNYGYTF,TGTGCCAGCAGTTCATCACAGGGGGCATACAACTATGGCTACACCTTC,NA,TRBV27,TRBJ1-2,TRBD1
CASSLIKAFEAFF,TGTGCCAGCAGTTTAATCAAGGCATTCGAAGCTTTCTTT,NA,TRBV28,TRBJ1-1,NA
CAISDKREVMETQYF,TGTGCCATCAGTGATAAGCGGGAGGTTATGGAGACCCAGTACTTC,few,TRBV10-3,TRBJ2-5,TRBD2
CASRQRTSGRAQFF,TGTGCCAGCAGACAAAGGACTAGCGGGAGGGCTCAGTTCTTC,NA,TRBV6-5,TRBJ2-1,TRBD2
CSATHSGRPKNIQYF,TGCAGTGCAACCCATAGCGGGAGACCCAAAAACATTCAGTACTTC,few,TRBV20-1,TRBJ2-4,TRBD2
CASSQVQGLDTQYF,TGTGCCAGCAGCCAAGTACAGGGCCTAGATACGCAGTATTTT,few,TRBV14,TRBJ2-3,NA
CASSPRVTALAGGSSYNEQFF,TGCGCCAGCAGCCCAAGGGTTACGGCACTAGCGGGAGGGAGCTCCTACAATGAGCAGTTCTTC,NA,TRBV4-3,TRBJ2-1,TRBD2
CSAGQGAYEQYF,TGCAGCGCCGGACAGGGGGCCTACGAGCAGTACTTC,few,TRBV29-1,TRBJ2-7,TRBD1
CSARDWASPYEQYF,TGCAGTGCTAGAGATTGGGCCAGTCCCTACGAGCAGTACTTC,NA,TRBV20-1,TRBJ2-7,NA
CTATWGDEQFF,TGCACCGCCACTTGGGGAGATGAGCAGTTCTTC,many,TRBV20-1,TRBJ2-1,NA
CSAGTGGANTGELFF,TGCAGTGCTGGCACGGGAGGGGCGAACACCGGGGAGCTGTTTTTT,NA,TRBV20-1,TRBJ2-2,TRBD2
CASSYDRAEKLFF,TGTGCCAGCAGTTACGACAGGGCTGAAAAACTGTTTTTT,NA,TRBV6-5,TRBJ1-4,TRBD1
CASSQTGADETQYF,TGCGCCAGCAGCCAGACAGGGGCGGACGAGACCCAGTACTTC,NA,TRBV5-1,TRBJ2-5,TRBD1
CATGLAGAHGDTQYF,TGTGCCACCGGCCTAGCGGGTGCCCATGGAGATACGCAGTATTTT,NA,TRBV6-2/TRBV6-3,TRBJ2-3,TRBD2
CASSQGLGRNEQFF,TGCGCCAGCAGCCAAGGACTAGGGCGCAATGAGCAGTTCTTC,few,TRBV4-1,TRBJ2-1,NA